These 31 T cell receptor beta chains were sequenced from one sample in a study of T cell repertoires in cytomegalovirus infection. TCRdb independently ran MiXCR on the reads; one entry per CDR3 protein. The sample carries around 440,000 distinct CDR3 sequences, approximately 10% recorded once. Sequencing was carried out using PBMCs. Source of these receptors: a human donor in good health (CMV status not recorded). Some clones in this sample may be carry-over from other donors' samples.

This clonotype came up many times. In DNA, the CDR3 is TGTGCCAGCAGCCCAGGGTCGCCAGGGCCGCTCCTGACTTTC. This encodes CASSPGSPGPLLTF. The chain carries TRBV7-2 and TRBJ2-6; D is possibly TRBD1 (5 bases). The CDR3 length is 14 residues. The V gene lost 5 bases and the J gene lost 14 bases, with 19 bases spanning the gap. Per the germline V gene, CDR1 is SGHTA and CDR2 is FQGNSA.

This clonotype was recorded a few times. This chain's CDR3 is CASRQGSNTGELFF. CDR3 DNA: TGTGCCAGCAGACAGGGCTCGAACACCGGGGAGCTGTTTTTT. The chain is built from TRBV7-3 and TRBJ2-2; TRBD1 is a possible D gene (6 bases). V lost 6 bases, J lost 0 bases, and 8 bases lay in between. Germline CDR1 SGHTA, CDR2 FQGTGA. This CDR3 region has 14 residues.

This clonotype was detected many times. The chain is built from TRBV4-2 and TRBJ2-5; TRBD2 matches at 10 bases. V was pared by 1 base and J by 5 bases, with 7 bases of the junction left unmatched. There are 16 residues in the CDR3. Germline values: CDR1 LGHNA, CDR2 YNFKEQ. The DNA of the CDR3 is TGTGCCAGCAGCCAAGGAGGGCTAGCGGGAGTCGAGACCCAGTACTTC. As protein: CASSQGGLAGVETQYF.

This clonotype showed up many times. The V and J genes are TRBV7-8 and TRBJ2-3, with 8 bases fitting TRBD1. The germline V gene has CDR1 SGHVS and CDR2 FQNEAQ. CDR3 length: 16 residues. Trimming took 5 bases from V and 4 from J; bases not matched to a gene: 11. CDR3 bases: TGTGCCAGCAGCCCACAGGGGGTCTGGGGGGCAGATACGCAGTATTTT. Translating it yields CASSPQGVWGADTQYF.

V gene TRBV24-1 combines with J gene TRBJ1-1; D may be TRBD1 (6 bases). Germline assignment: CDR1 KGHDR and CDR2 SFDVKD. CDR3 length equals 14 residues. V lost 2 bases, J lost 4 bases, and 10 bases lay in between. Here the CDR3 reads CATSDSGVGTEAFF. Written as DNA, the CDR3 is TGTGCCACCAGTGATTCAGGGGTGGGCACTGAAGCTTTCTTT.

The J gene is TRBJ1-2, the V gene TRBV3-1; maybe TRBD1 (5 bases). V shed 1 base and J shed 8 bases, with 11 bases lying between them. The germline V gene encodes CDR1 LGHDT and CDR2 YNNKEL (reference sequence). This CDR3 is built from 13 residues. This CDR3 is CASSQVQGGGYTF. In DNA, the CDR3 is TGTGCCAGCAGCCAAGTCCAGGGTGGAGGCTACACCTTC. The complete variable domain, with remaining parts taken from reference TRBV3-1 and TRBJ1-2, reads DTAVSQTPKYLVTQMGNDKSIKCEQNLGHDTMYWYKQDSKKFLKIMFSYNNKELIINETVPNRFSPKSPDKAHLNLHINSLELGDSAVYFCASSQVQGGGYTFGSGTRLTVV.

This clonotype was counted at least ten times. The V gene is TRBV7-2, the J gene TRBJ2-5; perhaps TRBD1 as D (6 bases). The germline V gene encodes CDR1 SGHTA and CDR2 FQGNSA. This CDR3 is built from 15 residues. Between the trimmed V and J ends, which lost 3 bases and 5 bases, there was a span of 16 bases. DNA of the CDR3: TGTGCCAGCAGCTTCAGGGGTCCGTCGTCGGAGACCCAGTACTTC. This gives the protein CASSFRGPSSETQYF.

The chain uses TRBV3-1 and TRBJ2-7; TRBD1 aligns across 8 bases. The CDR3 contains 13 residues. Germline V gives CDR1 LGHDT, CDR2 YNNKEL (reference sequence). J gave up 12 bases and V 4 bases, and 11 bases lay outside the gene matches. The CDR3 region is CASSLDRVGEVYF. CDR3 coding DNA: TGTGCCAGCAGCCTGGACAGGGTCGGCGAGGTGTACTTC.

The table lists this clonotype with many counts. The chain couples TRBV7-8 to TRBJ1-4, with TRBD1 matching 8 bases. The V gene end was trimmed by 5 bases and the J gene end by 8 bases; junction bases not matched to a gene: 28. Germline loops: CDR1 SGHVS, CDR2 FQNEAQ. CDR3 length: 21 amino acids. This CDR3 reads CASSPTRGREKVLDSGEKLFF. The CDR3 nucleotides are TGTGCCAGCAGCCCCACCAGGGGGCGCGAAAAAGTTCTCGATTCGGGGGAAAAACTGTTTTTT.

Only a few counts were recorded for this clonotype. In DNA, the CDR3 is TGTGCCAGCCAGCCAGGGGGCCGGTCACCCCTCCACTTT. Residues: CASQPGGRSPLHF. V usage is TRBV2 and J usage is TRBJ1-6, with 8 bases lining up with TRBD1. The CDR3 has 13 residues. The trim removed 8 bases at V and 10 bases at J, leaving 7 bases unmatched. Germline CDR1 reads SNHLY; CDR2 reads FYNNEI.

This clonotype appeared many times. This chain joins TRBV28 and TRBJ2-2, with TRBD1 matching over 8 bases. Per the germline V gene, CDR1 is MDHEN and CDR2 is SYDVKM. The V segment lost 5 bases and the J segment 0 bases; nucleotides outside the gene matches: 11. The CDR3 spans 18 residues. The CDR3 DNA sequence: TGTGCCAGCAGTCCGCCCGGGACAGGTTTGTCGAACACCGGGGAGCTGTTTTTT. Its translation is CASSPPGTGLSNTGELFF.

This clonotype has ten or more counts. CDR3 coding DNA: TGTGCCAGCAGCTTAGGGAGCAGGGGGAATGAGCAGTTCTTC. This codes for CASSLGSRGNEQFF. V is TRBV7-2 and J is TRBJ2-1; 7 bases match TRBD1. Per the germline V gene, CDR1 is SGHTA and CDR2 is FQGNSA. The CDR3 extends over 14 amino acids. V lost 1 base, J lost 7 bases, and 4 bases stayed unmatched.

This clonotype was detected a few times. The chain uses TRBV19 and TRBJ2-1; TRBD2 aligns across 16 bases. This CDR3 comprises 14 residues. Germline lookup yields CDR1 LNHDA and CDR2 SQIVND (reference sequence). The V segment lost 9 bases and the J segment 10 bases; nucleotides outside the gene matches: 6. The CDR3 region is CASMGLAGGREQFF. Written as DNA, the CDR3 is TGTGCCAGCATGGGACTAGCGGGGGGGCGGGAGCAGTTCTTC.

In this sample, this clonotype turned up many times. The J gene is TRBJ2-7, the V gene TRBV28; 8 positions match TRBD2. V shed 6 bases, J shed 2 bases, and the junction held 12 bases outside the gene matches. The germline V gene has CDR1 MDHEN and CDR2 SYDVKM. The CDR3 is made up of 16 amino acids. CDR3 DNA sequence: TGTGCCAGCAGCCACGCGGGAGGCGGGGCCACCTACGAGCAGTACTTC. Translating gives CASSHAGGGATYEQYF.

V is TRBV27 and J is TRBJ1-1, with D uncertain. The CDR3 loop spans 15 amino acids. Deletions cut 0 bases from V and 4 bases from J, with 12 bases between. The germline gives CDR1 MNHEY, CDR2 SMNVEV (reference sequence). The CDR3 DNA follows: TGTGCCAGCAGTTTATCGCCGGGCGTCAGCACTGAAGCTTTCTTT. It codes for CASSLSPGVSTEAFF.

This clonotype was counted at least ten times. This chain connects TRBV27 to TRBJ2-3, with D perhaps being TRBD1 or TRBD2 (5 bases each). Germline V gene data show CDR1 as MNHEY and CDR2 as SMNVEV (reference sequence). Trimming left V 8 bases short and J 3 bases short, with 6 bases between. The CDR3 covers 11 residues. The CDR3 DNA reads TGTGCCAGCGGGGGAACAGATACGCAGTATTTT. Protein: CASGGTDTQYF.

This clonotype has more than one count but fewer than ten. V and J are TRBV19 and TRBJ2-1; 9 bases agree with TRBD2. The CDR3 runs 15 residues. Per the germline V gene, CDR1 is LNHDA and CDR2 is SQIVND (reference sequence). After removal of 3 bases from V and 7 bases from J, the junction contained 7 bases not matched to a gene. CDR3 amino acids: CASSILAGTENEQFF. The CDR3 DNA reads TGTGCCAGTAGTATCCTAGCGGGGACGGAGAATGAGCAGTTCTTC. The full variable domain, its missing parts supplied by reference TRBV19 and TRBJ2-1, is DGGITQSPKYLFRKEGQNVTLSCEQNLNHDAMYWYRQDPGQGLRLIYYSQIVNDFQKGDIAEGYSVSREKKESFPLTVTSAQKNPTAFYLCASSILAGTENEQFFGPGTRLTVL.

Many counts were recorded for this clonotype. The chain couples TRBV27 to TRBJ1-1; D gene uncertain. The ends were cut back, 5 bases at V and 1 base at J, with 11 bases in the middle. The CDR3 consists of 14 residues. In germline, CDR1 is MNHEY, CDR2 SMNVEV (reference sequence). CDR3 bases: TGTGCCAGCAGTAATTCCGACGGGAACACTGAAGCTTTCTTT. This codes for CASSNSDGNTEAFF.

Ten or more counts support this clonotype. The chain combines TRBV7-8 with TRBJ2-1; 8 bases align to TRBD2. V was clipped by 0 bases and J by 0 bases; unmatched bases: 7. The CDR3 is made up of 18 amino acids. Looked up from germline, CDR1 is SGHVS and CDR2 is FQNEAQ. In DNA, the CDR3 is TGTGCCAGCAGCTTAGCTCGACTAGCGTCTAGCTCCTACAATGAGCAGTTCTTC. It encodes CASSLARLASSSYNEQFF.

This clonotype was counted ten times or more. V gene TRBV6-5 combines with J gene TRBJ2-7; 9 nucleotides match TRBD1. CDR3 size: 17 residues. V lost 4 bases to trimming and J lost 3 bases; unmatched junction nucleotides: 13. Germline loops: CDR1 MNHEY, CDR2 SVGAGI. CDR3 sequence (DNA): TGTGCCAGCAGTTCCCCGGGACATGGGACAGGGAACTACGAGCAGTACTTC. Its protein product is CASSSPGHGTGNYEQYF.

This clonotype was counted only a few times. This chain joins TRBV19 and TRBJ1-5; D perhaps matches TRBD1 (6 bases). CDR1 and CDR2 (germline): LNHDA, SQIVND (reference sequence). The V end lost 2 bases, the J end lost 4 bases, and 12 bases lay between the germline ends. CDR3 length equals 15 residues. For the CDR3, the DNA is TGTGCCAGTAGTATAAAGGGGGAAGGGAATCAGCCCCAGCATTTT. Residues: CASSIKGEGNQPQHF. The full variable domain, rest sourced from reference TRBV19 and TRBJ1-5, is DGGITQSPKYLFRKEGQNVTLSCEQNLNHDAMYWYRQDPGQGLRLIYYSQIVNDFQKGDIAEGYSVSREKKESFPLTVTSAQKNPTAFYLCASSIKGEGNQPQHFGDGTRLSIL.

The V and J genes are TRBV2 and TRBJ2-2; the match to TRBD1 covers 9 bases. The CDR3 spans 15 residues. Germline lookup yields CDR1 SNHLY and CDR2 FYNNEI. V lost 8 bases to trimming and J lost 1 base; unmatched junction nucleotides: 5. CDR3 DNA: TGTGCCAGCCTTCTGGGACAGGGGAACACCGGGGAGCTGTTTTTT. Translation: CASLLGQGNTGELFF.

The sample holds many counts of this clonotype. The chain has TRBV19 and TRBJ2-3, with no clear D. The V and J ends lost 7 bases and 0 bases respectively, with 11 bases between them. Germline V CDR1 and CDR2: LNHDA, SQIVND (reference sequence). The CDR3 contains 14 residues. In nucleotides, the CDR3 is TGTGCCAGTAAAAGCGTCCCTAGCACAGATACGCAGTATTTT. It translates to CASKSVPSTDTQYF. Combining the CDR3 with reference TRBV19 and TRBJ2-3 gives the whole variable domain DGGITQSPKYLFRKEGQNVTLSCEQNLNHDAMYWYRQDPGQGLRLIYYSQIVNDFQKGDIAEGYSVSREKKESFPLTVTSAQKNPTAFYLCASKSVPSTDTQYFGPGTRLTVL.

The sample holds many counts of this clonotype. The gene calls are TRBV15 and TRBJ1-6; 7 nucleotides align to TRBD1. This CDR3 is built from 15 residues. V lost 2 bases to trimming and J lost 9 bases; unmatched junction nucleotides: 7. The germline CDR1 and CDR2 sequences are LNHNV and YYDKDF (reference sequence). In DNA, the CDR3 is TGTGCCACCAGCAGACACGACAGGGACATTTCACCCCTCCACTTT. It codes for CATSRHDRDISPLHF.

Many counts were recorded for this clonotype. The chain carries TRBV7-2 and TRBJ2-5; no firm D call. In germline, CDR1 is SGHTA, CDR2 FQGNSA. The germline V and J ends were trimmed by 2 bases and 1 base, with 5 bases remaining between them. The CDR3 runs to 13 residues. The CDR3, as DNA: TGTGCCAGCAGCTTATTCCCCCAAGAGACCCAGTACTTC. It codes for CASSLFPQETQYF.

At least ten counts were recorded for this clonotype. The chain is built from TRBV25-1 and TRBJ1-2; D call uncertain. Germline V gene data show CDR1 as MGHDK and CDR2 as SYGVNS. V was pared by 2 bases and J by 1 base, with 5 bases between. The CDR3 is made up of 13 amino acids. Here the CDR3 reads CASSELFNYGYTF. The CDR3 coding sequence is TGTGCCAGCAGTGAACTCTTTAACTATGGCTACACCTTC.

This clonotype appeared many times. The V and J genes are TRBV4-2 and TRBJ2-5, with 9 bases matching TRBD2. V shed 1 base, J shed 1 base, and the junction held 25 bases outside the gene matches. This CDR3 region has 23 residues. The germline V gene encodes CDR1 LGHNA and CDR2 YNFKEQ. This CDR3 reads CASSQGPLDVIAGAPKFQETQYF. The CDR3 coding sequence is TGTGCCAGCAGCCAAGGTCCCCTCGATGTGATAGCGGGAGCCCCGAAGTTCCAAGAGACCCAGTACTTC.

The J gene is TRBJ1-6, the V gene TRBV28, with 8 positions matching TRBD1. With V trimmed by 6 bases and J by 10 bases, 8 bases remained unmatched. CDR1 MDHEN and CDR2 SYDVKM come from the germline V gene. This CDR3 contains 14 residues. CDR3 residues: CASRPLQGDSPLHF. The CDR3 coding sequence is TGTGCCAGCAGACCGTTACAGGGGGACTCACCCCTCCACTTT.

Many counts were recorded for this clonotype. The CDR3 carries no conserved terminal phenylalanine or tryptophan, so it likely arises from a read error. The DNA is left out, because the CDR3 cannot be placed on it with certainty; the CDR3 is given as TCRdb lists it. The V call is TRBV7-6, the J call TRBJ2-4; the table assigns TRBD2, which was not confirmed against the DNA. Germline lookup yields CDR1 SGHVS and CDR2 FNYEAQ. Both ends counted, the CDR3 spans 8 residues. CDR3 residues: CASSRREV.

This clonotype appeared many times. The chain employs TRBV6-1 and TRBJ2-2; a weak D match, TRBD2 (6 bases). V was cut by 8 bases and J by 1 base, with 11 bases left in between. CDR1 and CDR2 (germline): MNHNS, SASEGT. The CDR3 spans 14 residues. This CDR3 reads CASGEGGNTGELFF. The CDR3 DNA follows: TGTGCCAGCGGAGAGGGAGGGAACACCGGGGAGCTGTTTTTT.

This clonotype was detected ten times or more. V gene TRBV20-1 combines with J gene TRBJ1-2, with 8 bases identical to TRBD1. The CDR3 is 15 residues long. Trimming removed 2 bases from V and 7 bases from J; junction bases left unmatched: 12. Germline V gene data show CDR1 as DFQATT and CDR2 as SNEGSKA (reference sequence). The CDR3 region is CSARHPFQGAGGYTF. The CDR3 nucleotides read TGCAGTGCTAGACATCCGTTCCAGGGGGCAGGTGGCTACACCTTC.